This TCR beta chain was recovered during a study of OX40 agonist ivuxolimab in advanced cancers. Background on the study: Of the patients, three showed partial responses, one with hepatocellular carcinoma and two with cutaneous melanoma. Whole-study results and caveats: There were, on average, more expanded clones in CD8+ T cells than in CD4+. Specificity for antigen went undetermined in the expanded peripheral T cells.

Peripheral blood came from all dose cohorts at three timepoints. In the case of this clone: Its matching antigen is unknown.

The data were produced by immunoSEQ multiplex PCR, yet TCRdb's version contains in-frame clones alone and is incomplete. The repertoire holds 69,000 or so clones, with 85% as singletons. CDR1 is LNHDA and CDR2 is SQIVND in the germline V gene (reference sequence). V was clipped by 7 bases and J by 1 base, with 14 bases between them. This CDR3 region has 14 residues. The rearrangement joins TRBV19 to TRBJ2-7, with a possible D match to TRBD1 (5 bases). The source material was CD4+ or CD8+ T cells sorted from blood, sampled in a trial of the OX40 agonist ivuxolimab. This sequence was found in an adult with an advanced solid tumor such as melanoma, head and neck, liver or kidney cancer. The CDR3 region has the DNA TGTGCCAGTACCGCGACAGTTGGGTCCTACGAGCAGTACTTC. It yields the protein CASTATVGSYEQYF.